This T cell receptor (beta chain) emerged from a study of siplizumab effects on memory and regulatory T cells. The study, taken as a whole, reports: An assignable naive or memory phenotype was lacking in roughly 80-97% of proliferating CD4+ or CD8+ clones.

Sequencing used immunoSEQ multiplex PCR; TCRdb keeps in-frame clones, though not all of them. The sample lists roughly 120,000 clones, around nine tenths occurring once. As concerns this clone: Its antigen is still unknown.

The CDR3 is 11 amino acids. Germline loops: CDR1 SEHNR, CDR2 FQNEAQ (reference sequence). Trimming took off 2 bases at V and 7 bases at J, with 5 bases between the two ends. The clonotype comes from a human donor in good health. The specimen sequenced was CD4+ T cells sorted from blood. The rearrangement links TRBV7-9 to TRBJ1-1; D call uncertain. This CDR3 is CASSLTSEAFF. The DNA of the CDR3 is TGTGCCAGCAGCTTAACGAGTGAAGCTTTCTTT. Together with reference TRBV7-9 and TRBJ1-1, the CDR3 gives the full variable domain: DTGVSQNPRHKITKRGQNVTFRCDPISEHNRLYWYRQTLGQGPEFLTYFQNEAQLEKSRLLSDRFSAERPKGSFSTLEIQRTEQGDSAMYLCASSLTSEAFFGQGTRLTVV.